The present T cell receptor beta chain was sequenced within a study of blood T cell repertoires in COVID-19. Study details: Both acute and convalescent COVID-19 samples were obtained from the United States, Italy and Spain. Sources were T cells, B-cell-depleted T cells, or PBMCs; the material itself was cDNA or gDNA.

Original handling: Amplifying reference gene primers gave estimates of nucleated cell counts. Profiled with immunoSEQ multiplex PCR; TCRdb holds only in-frame clones, not every one. The D gene and trimming were derived from the DNA, and the V and J assignments and clone size from that table. The repertoire holds 100,000 to 150,000 clones, with about 91% as singletons. The CDR3 spans 15 residues. The V and J ends lost 1 base and 6 bases, in that order; junction bases with no gene match: 4. Per germline, CDR1 LGHNA and CDR2 YNFKEQ. The chain links TRBV4-2 to TRBJ1-5, with 9 bases identical to TRBD1. Sequencing was performed on peripheral blood. This receptor was obtained from a man between 45 and 60 years old with acute or convalescent COVID-19. CDR3 DNA: TGTGCCAGCAGCCAAGGTGGGACAGGGCTTCAGCCCCAGCATTTT. Translating gives CASSQGGTGLQPQHF.